This T cell receptor beta chain came from a study of identical twins. The sample holds many counts of this clonotype. TCRdb re-called the 5' RACE reads with MiXCR, one entry per CDR3 protein. The repertoire holds roughly 710,000 distinct CDR3 sequences, roughly 6.2% seen once, with 1.5% to 2% in the top ten. Material: naive T cells sorted from blood. This clonotype was sampled from a man aged 18 to 35 in good health.

The CDR3 DNA sequence: TGTGCCATCAGTGAACAGGGGAACACCGGGGAGCTGTTTTTT. This encodes CAISEQGNTGELFF. The chain is built from TRBV10-3 and TRBJ2-2; the D gene is possibly TRBD1 (6 bases). V was trimmed by 3 bases and J by 1 base, leaving 6 bases between them. Germline values: CDR1 ENHRY, CDR2 SYGVKD. The CDR3 sequence is 14 residues long.